This T cell receptor (beta chain) derives from a study of PD-L1 blockade in urothelial cancer (dated by TCRdb to about 2017). General notes on the study: Therapy was started at some point between 2013 and 2015 for all patients, and atezolizumab 1,200 mg was administered intravenously every 3 weeks. Whole exome sequencing and RNA sequencing of pretreatment tumors were performed alongside TCR sequencing in the same patients. Durable clinical benefit was achieved by nine patients and was not achieved by 20 patients. Blood samples gave median yields of around 150,000 T cells and 82,636 unique TCRs, along with a median clonality of 0.080. An exploratory multi-omic analysis was conducted of the somatic, immune and clinical correlates of response to PD-L1 blockade with atezolizumab in urothelial cancer. Just over 28 patients had pretreatment blood TCR-seq, some 25 had at least one posttreatment blood collection, and some 25 had tumor TCR-seq. Patients had an ECOG performance status of 0 or 1 and had received between 0 and 3 prior chemotherapy regimens. Durable clinical benefit was defined as a progression-free survival longer than 6 months, and TCR features were additionally tested against progression-free survival and overall survival. Pretreatment tumor samples, along with matched peripheral blood collected serially before and after atezolizumab treatment, underwent TCR sequencing. Blood samples were analyzed at 3 weeks after treatment start (second dose) and at 6 weeks after treatment start. About 85% of the 29 patients were males with bladder-origin urothelial cancer, and 18 of 29 reported a prior smoking history.

Synthetic TCR analog templates were spiked into each PCR to estimate absolute template abundance from read counts. Using the immunoSEQ assay, TCRbeta CDR3 regions were amplified from genomic DNA with bias-controlled V and J gene primers. Rearranged TCRbeta segments were sequenced at approximately 20X coverage. Processing in the source paper ran as follows. Sequencing errors were corrected by clustering, and CDR3s were annotated against IMGT so that V, D and J genes could be assigned. Only productive TCRbeta rearrangements were used in downstream analyses, excluding out-of-frame or stop-codon sequences. Clonality was calculated as one minus the Shannon entropy normalized by the log of the number of unique productive sequences. Clones differing between time points or between blood and tumor were identified using Fisher's exact test with Benjamini-Hochberg correction, with an adjusted p below 0.01 applied as the threshold. TCRdb took over this immuneACCESS table, retaining in-frame rearrangements with V and J assigned. Such tables are incomplete; in checked studies, under half of the missing clones stem from an unresolved V gene, and the remainder is unexplained. Clone size and the V and J calls come from that table; the DNA yielded D and trimming. The sample includes around 50,000 clones, with around four fifths observed a single time. In total, the top ten clones hold 1% to 1.5% of the sample.

Taken with the paper, the label for time point translates to: pretreatment peripheral blood. The cohort included roughly 29 patients with locally advanced or metastatic urothelial carcinoma who were treated at Memorial Sloan Kettering on a trial protocol. Peripheral blood mononuclear cells were collected pretreatment and during treatment, with between 1 and 8 total time points per patient. The Qiagen DNeasy Blood extraction kit was used to purify genomic DNA from total PBMCs and from tumor samples. Collected pretreatment and during treatment, PBMCs were isolated and stored as previously described. The full study reports these points: Patients with durable benefit showed greater expansion of tumor-associated TCR clones in peripheral blood 3 weeks after starting treatment (n = 22, p = 0.022). A pretreatment peripheral blood TCR clonality below the median was linked to improved progression-free and overall survival. Because the sample size was small (n of about 30) and many of the analyses were exploratory, the results are meant to be hypothesis-generating.

The CDR3 goes from the cysteine to the phenylalanine over 16 residues. Only the CDR3 region is kept as DNA, spanning 48 bases read in frame from base 1. The trim is 6 bases for V and 2 bases for J, with a gap of 18 bases between the germline ends. CDR1 MNHNY and CDR2 SVGAGI are derived from the germline V gene (reference sequence). A remark on this clone: Its antigen target is currently unknown. No base-level quality is on record; no much larger clone is a single base apart.

The sample consisted of PBMCs, taken around atezolizumab (anti-PD-L1) treatment. The rearranged chain carries TRBV6-6 and TRBJ2-3, with a tentative D gene TRBD2 over 7 matching bases. This clonotype was obtained from a man over 45 with urothelial cancer. CDR3 protein: CASRQGGGRATDTQYF. The nucleotides are TGTGCCAGCAGGCAAGGGGGGGGAAGAGCCACAGATACGCAGTATTTT.